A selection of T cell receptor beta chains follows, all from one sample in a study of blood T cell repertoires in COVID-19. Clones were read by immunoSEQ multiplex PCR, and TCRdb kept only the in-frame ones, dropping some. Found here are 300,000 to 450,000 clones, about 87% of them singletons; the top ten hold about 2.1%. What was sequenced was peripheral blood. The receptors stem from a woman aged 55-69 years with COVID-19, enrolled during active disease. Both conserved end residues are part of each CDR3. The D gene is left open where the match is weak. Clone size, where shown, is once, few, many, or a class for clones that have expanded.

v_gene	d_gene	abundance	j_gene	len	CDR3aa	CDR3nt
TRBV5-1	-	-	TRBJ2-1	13	CASSFPRGDEQFF	TGCGCCAGCAGCTTTCCCAGGGGAGATGAGCAGTTCTTC
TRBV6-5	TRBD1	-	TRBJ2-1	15	CASRRQGISYNEQFF	TGTGCCAGCAGACGACAGGGAATAAGTTACAATGAGCAGTTCTTC
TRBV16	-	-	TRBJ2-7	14	CASSQSRATYEQYF	TGTGCCAGCAGCCAATCCAGGGCAACCTACGAGCAGTACTTC
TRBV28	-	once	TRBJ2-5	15	CASSYYGGRKETQYF	TGTGCCAGCAGTTACTACGGGGGGCGAAAAGAGACCCAGTACTTC
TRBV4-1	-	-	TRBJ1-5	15	CASSQNPLIEQPQHF	TGCGCCAGCAGCCAAAATCCCCTTATTGAGCAGCCCCAGCATTTT
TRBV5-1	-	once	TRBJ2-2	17	CASSLAKNSGNTGELFF	TGCGCCAGCAGCTTGGCCAAGAATAGCGGGAACACCGGGGAGCTGTTTTTT
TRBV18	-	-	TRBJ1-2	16	CASSPPTVRVKYGYTF	TGTGCCAGCTCACCACCGACAGTCAGGGTTAAGTATGGCTACACCTTC
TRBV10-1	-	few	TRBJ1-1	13	CASSANLNTEAFF	TGCGCCAGCAGCGCAAACTTGAACACTGAAGCTTTCTTT
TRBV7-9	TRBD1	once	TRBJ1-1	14	CASSRGDRGREAFF	TGTGCCAGCTCCCGAGGGGACAGGGGCCGTGAAGCTTTCTTT
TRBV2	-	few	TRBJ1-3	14	CASRDRSSGNTIYF	TGTGCCAGCAGAGACAGGAGCTCTGGAAACACCATATATTTT
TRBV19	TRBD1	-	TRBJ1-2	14	CASRNPGQGPGYTF	TGTGCCAGTAGAAATCCGGGACAGGGTCCTGGCTACACCTTC
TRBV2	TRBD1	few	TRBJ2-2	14	CASRQGANTGELFF	TGTGCCAGCCGACAGGGGGCTAACACCGGGGAGCTGTTTTTT
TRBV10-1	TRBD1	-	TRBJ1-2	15	CASSDGQGGSYGYTF	TGCGCCAGCAGCGATGGACAGGGGGGGTCCTATGGCTACACCTTC
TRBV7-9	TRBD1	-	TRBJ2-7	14	CASRERDRGHEQYF	TGTGCCAGCAGGGAGCGGGACAGGGGGCACGAGCAGTACTTC
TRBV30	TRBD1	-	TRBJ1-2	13	CAWKGTGGYGYTF	TGTGCCTGGAAAGGGACAGGGGGTTATGGCTACACCTTC
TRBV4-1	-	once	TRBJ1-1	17	CASSQDVLLRGTVEAFF	TGCGCCAGCAGCCAAGATGTCCTACTTCGTGGTACCGTTGAAGCTTTCTTT
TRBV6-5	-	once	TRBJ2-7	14	CASSRTGTNYEQYF	TGTGCCAGCTCTCGGACAGGGACTAACTACGAGCAGTACTTC
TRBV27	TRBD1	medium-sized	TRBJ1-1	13	CATRTGGATEAFF	TGTGCCACACGGACAGGGGGCGCGACTGAAGCTTTCTTT
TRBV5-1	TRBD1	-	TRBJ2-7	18	CASSLAVNGTDPSYEQYF	TGCGCCAGCAGCTTGGCAGTAAACGGGACAGACCCATCCTACGAGCAGTACTTC